These T cell receptor beta chains were read from a single sample in a study of shared clonotypes between healthy human individuals. Clones were read by immunoSEQ multiplex PCR, and TCRdb kept only the in-frame ones, dropping some. The repertoire holds fewer than 3 million clones, about 90% seen once, with 0.37% in the top ten. The sequenced sample consisted of naive CD4+ T cells from PBMCs. The origin of the receptors is a man in his late teens or twenties in good health. Some clones in this sample may be carry-over from other donors' samples. Each CDR3 is given with its conserved first and last residue. The D gene is left open where the match is weak. Not every row has a clone size; where given, it reads once, few, many or a size class.

J	D	size	V	DNA	CDR3
TRBJ2-3	TRBD2	-	TRBV10-3	TGTGCCATCAGCCTACTAGCGGGCCACGGGGATACGCAGTATTTT	CAISLLAGHGDTQYF
TRBJ1-6	-	-	TRBV28	TGTGCCAGCAGTCCCCCCCAGGCGGGGGGGAATTCACCCCTCCACTTT	CASSPPQAGGNSPLHF
TRBJ2-1	TRBD2	-	TRBV9	TGTGCCAGCAGCCCCAGGGGGAGCGGGAGGGCCTTCGAGGAGCAGTTCTTC	CASSPRGSGRAFEEQFF
TRBJ2-5	TRBD1	once	TRBV4-1	TGCGCCAGCAGCCAAGCGGGGACAGGCCCGGGGACCCAGTACTTC	CASSQAGTGPGTQYF
TRBJ2-7	TRBD1	-	TRBV25-1	TGTGCCAGCAGTGAATTTGACAGGGGCTCCTACGAGCAGTACTTC	CASSEFDRGSYEQYF
TRBJ2-7	-	-	TRBV4-2	TGTGCCAGCAGCCAAGGAACAGGGAGGAAAGGGGAGCAGTACTTC	CASSQGTGRKGEQYF
TRBJ2-7	-	-	TRBV6-1	TGTGCCAGCAGAAGGGCGGGGAACGAGCAGTACTTC	CASRRAGNEQYF
TRBJ1-5	-	-	TRBV7-9	TGTGCCAGCAGCTTCCCCAATCAGCCCCAGCATTTT	CASSFPNQPQHF
TRBJ2-3	-	-	TRBV27	TGTGCCAGCAGTTTATCACGCAACACAGATACGCAGTATTTT	CASSLSRNTDTQYF
TRBJ2-4	TRBD2	-	TRBV5-8	TGTGCCAGCAGCCCACCTAGCGGGAGGACCAAAAACATTCAGTACTTC	CASSPPSGRTKNIQYF
TRBJ2-2	-	-	TRBV6-1	TGTGCCAGCAGTGAGCCCCGCTTTGCGGGCGGCACCGGGGAGCTGTTTTTT	CASSEPRFAGGTGELFF
TRBJ2-7	-	-	TRBV6-4	TGTGCCAGCAGTGATAGGCTGGAGCAGTACTTC	CASSDRLEQYF
TRBJ1-4	-	-	TRBV9	TGTGCCAGCAGCCCCCGAATCCTTGCAACTAATGAAAAACTGTTTTTT	CASSPRILATNEKLFF
TRBJ2-5	TRBD1	-	TRBV30	TGTGCCTGGAGTGCGGGGACAGGAGGAGAGACCCAGTACTTC	CAWSAGTGGETQYF
TRBJ2-1	-	-	TRBV9	TGTGCCAGCAGCGTAGTGGGCGGTGAGCAGTTCTTC	CASSVVGGEQFF
TRBJ2-7	-	-	TRBV7-2	TGTGCCAGCAGCTTACAGGGTCAGGCCTACGAGCAGTACTTC	CASSLQGQAYEQYF
TRBJ2-1	-	-	TRBV5-1	TGCGCCAGCGGAAGGGATCCCTCGGGGAATGAGCAGTTCTTC	CASGRDPSGNEQFF
TRBJ2-2	-	-	TRBV6-1	TGTGCCAGCAGTGAATTGGGGGGATATTTGACCGGGGAGCTGTTTTTT	CASSELGGYLTGELFF
TRBJ1-2	-	-	TRBV9	TGTGCCAGCAGCGTAGCTCCCCGGACAGATAACTATGGCTACACCTTC	CASSVAPRTDNYGYTF
TRBJ1-2	-	-	TRBV5-1	TGCGCCAGCAGCTTATCCGAAAATAACTATGGCTACACCTTC	CASSLSENNYGYTF
TRBJ1-1	-	-	TRBV27	TGTGCCAGCAAGAGCCTTCAGGTTTCGGGGGGCGAAGCTTTCTTT	CASKSLQVSGGEAFF
TRBJ1-2	-	-	TRBV5-1	TGCGCCAGCAGCCTCGGACGGAATCCGGGGGGCTACACCTTC	CASSLGRNPGGYTF
TRBJ2-4	TRBD2	-	TRBV5-8	TGTGCCAGCAGCGCGGGACTAGCGGGACCAGCCAAAAACATTCAGTACTTC	CASSAGLAGPAKNIQYF
TRBJ2-5	TRBD2	-	TRBV5-1	TGCGCCAGCAGCCCTAGCGGGAGGGGAGAGACCCAGTACTTC	CASSPSGRGETQYF
TRBJ1-3	-	-	TRBV5-1	TGCGCCAGCAGCTTGGATCCGGACTCTGGAAACACCATATATTTT	CASSLDPDSGNTIYF
TRBJ1-3	-	-	TRBV28	TGTGCCAGCAGCCCCGCGGGCGGAGCTACTGGAAACACCATATATTTT	CASSPAGGATGNTIYF
TRBJ2-1	TRBD1	-	TRBV15	TGTGCCACCAGCAGGCGACAGGGTGGGAATGAGCAGTTCTTC	CATSRRQGGNEQFF
TRBJ2-2	-	-	TRBV6-4	TGTGCCAGCAGCGAACGGGGGAAGGGGGCCGGGGAGCTGTTTTTT	CASSERGKGAGELFF
TRBJ1-1	TRBD1	-	TRBV7-6	TGTGCCAGCAGCTTAACAGGGGGCAACACTGAAGCTTTCTTT	CASSLTGGNTEAFF
TRBJ2-1	TRBD2	-	TRBV4-2	TGTGCCAGCAGCCAAGCGCTAGCGGGAGGAAACAATGAGCAGTTCTTC	CASSQALAGGNNEQFF
TRBJ2-1	TRBD1	-	TRBV5-1	TGCGCCAGCAGCCTCCGGGACAGGGAGGATGAGCAGTTCTTC	CASSLRDREDEQFF
TRBJ1-1	TRBD1	-	TRBV5-1	TGCGCCAGCAGCTTGACAGGGGTAGGGAACACTGAAGCTTTCTTT	CASSLTGVGNTEAFF